This T cell receptor beta chain was identified in a study of vaccination and CD4 T cells after COVID-19. Across the study: Participants, all vaccine recipients, received two doses of either BNT162b2 or mRNA-1273.

Sequencing of cultured CD4+ T cell DNA used the Oncomine TCR Beta short-read assay. TCRdb processed the PCR reads anew with MiXCR; each CDR3 protein has one entry. This table has 5,500 to 7,500 distinct CDR3 sequences, about 34% appearing once. Germline V gene lookup returns CDR1 SSHAT and CDR2 FNYEAQ (reference sequence). The V end was cut by 6 bases, the J end by 0 bases, with 11 bases between. The CDR3 is made up of 15 amino acids. As to treatment: roughly 10-day PBMC culture with coronavirus spike peptide pools or control peptides (ViraFEST assay). CD4+ T cells that came from the unexposed donor were collected before the COVID-19 pandemic (2011-2018). This clonotype has a handful of counts. Its antigen is undetermined.

This sequence originates from a human donor in good health. The chain is built from TRBV7-7 and TRBJ2-2; no clear D gene. Sequencing was performed on CD4+ T cells from blood, cultured in vitro. Written as DNA, the CDR3 is TGTGCCAGCAGGTTCAGGAGCGCGAACACCGGGGAGCTGTTTTTT. Translation gives CASRFRSANTGELFF.